A selection of T cell receptor beta chains follows, all from one sample in a study of chemoradiotherapy in HPV16-positive cancers. TCRdb keeps only in-frame clones here, not all; method: immunoSEQ multiplex PCR. The sample carries around 13,000 clones, 80% to 90% recorded once. Sample: blood, taken from a patient who underwent chemoradiotherapy. These receptors all stem from a human donor with HPV-associated anogenital cancer. Each CDR3 is given with its conserved first and last residue. A D gene is named only where the DNA matches it firmly. Clone size is not always given. Where it is, it says once, few, many or a class for expanded clones.

CASSLAAGVNTGELFF	TGTGCCAGCAGCTTAGCGGCGGGAGTTAACACCGGGGAGCTGTTTTTT	TRBD2	TRBV7-9	TRBJ2-2	-
CASSSGHNYGYTF	TGTGCCAGCAGCTCTGGACATAACTATGGCTACACCTTC	-	TRBV7-2	TRBJ1-2	-
CASRFGGNRADEQYF	TGCGCCAGCAGGTTCGGGGGGAACAGGGCCGACGAGCAGTACTTC	-	TRBV5-1	TRBJ2-7	-
CASSEVQGGGWDTQYF	TGTGCCAGCAGTGAAGTCCAGGGCGGGGGATGGGATACGCAGTATTTT	TRBD2	TRBV6-1	TRBJ2-3	-
CASSQEGGASGANVLTF	TGCGCCAGCAGCCAAGAGGGGGGGGCATCTGGGGCCAACGTCCTGACTTTC	-	TRBV4-3	TRBJ2-6	once
CASSLVGGGATDTQYF	TGTGCCAGCAGCTTAGTGGGCGGGGGGGCCACAGATACGCAGTATTTT	TRBD2	TRBV11-2	TRBJ2-3	once
CASSVVDFNYGYTF	TGTGCCAGCAGCGTAGTCGACTTTAACTATGGCTACACCTTC	-	TRBV9	TRBJ1-2	-
CASSYVGQGNIQYF	TGTGCCAGCAGTTACGTGGGACAGGGGAACATTCAGTACTTC	TRBD1	TRBV6-6	TRBJ2-4	-
CATSRNWLNNTQYF	TGTGCCACCAGCAGAAATTGGTTAAATAATACGCAGTATTTT	-	TRBV15	TRBJ2-3	-
CASSELTNTGELFF	TGTGCCAGCAGCGAACTTACGAACACCGGGGAGCTGTTTTTT	-	TRBV27	TRBJ2-2	-
CSVRRGAREQYF	TGCAGCGTTCGCAGGGGGGCGCGGGAGCAGTACTTC	-	TRBV29-1	TRBJ2-7	-
CASSAVSGSRYGYTF	TGTGCCAGCAGCGCTGTGTCTGGTTCGCGCTATGGCTACACCTTC	-	TRBV7-9	TRBJ1-2	-
CASSPRQGRKDTQYF	TGTGCCAGCAGCCCAAGACAGGGTCGTAAAGATACGCAGTATTTT	TRBD1	TRBV7-2	TRBJ2-3	-
CASSLDRTVAGYTF	TGTGCCAGCAGCTTAGATAGGACAGTGGCGGGCTACACCTTC	-	TRBV11-2	TRBJ1-2	-
CASSLGPLGGSYEQYF	TGTGCCAGCAGCCTAGGTCCTCTGGGTGGCTCCTACGAGCAGTACTTC	-	TRBV7-6	TRBJ2-7	-
CASSTLNTGELFF	TGTGCCAGCAGCACACTGAACACCGGGGAGCTGTTTTTT	-	TRBV6-1	TRBJ2-2	-
CASSVSTLYGYTF	TGTGCCAGCAGTGTCTCGACTCTCTATGGCTACACCTTC	-	TRBV25-1	TRBJ1-2	-
CASRTVNYGYTF	TGTGCCAGTAGAACAGTGAACTATGGCTACACCTTC	-	TRBV19	TRBJ1-2	-
CASSFSGNEQFF	TGTGCCAGCAGCTTTAGCGGGAATGAGCAGTTCTTC	TRBD2	TRBV11-3	TRBJ2-1	-
CASSNWDRGSPLHF	TGTGCCAGCAGCAATTGGGACCGAGGGTCACCCCTCCACTTT	-	TRBV5-6	TRBJ1-6	few
CASSQGTSGNTGELFF	TGCGCCAGCAGCCAAGGGACTAGCGGAAACACCGGGGAGCTGTTTTTT	TRBD2	TRBV4-3	TRBJ2-2	-
CASSPYTGTGANVLTF	TGCGCCAGCAGCCCATACACAGGAACTGGGGCCAACGTCCTGACTTTC	-	TRBV4-1	TRBJ2-6	-
CASSLKAGADPYEQYF	TGCGCCAGCAGCCTAAAGGCGGGTGCCGACCCCTACGAGCAGTACTTC	-	TRBV4-1	TRBJ2-7	-
CASSLNQRAGTDTQYF	TGTGCCAGCAGCTTAAACCAACGGGCGGGCACAGATACGCAGTATTTT	-	TRBV7-9	TRBJ2-3	-
CASSPLSGTGFQQYF	TGCGCCAGCAGCCCCCTCTCCGGGACAGGCTTCCAGCAGTACTTC	TRBD1	TRBV4-1	TRBJ2-7	-
CASSFRGRRTYEQYF	TGTGCCAGCAGTTTTAGAGGGAGGAGGACCTACGAGCAGTACTTC	-	TRBV27	TRBJ2-7	-
CASSNGRGPLHF	TGTGCCAGCAGCAACGGCCGGGGACCCCTCCACTTT	-	TRBV7-9	TRBJ1-6	once
CASSNRAGNTIYF	TGTGCCAGCAGTAACAGGGCCGGAAACACCATATATTTT	-	TRBV27	TRBJ1-3	-
CASSQDEGATGGILETQYF	TGCGCCAGCAGCCAAGATGAGGGGGCCACAGGGGGGATATTAGAGACCCAGTACTTC	TRBD1	TRBV4-3	TRBJ2-5	-
CASSPGEGYGYTF	TGTGCCAGCTCTCCAGGGGAGGGCTATGGCTACACCTTC	-	TRBV18	TRBJ1-2	-
CASSQRTGREQYF	TGCGCCAGCAGCCAACGGACAGGGAGAGAGCAGTACTTC	TRBD1	TRBV4-3	TRBJ2-7	-
CSARLYTEAFF	TGCAGTGCTAGGTTGTATACTGAAGCTTTCTTT	-	TRBV20-1	TRBJ1-1	-
CASSPDSGRAGGELFF	TGTGCCAGCAGCCCCGATAGCGGGAGGGCCGGCGGGGAGCTGTTTTTT	TRBD2	TRBV11-3	TRBJ2-2	-
CASSQDLRTGEAFF	TGCGCCAGCAGCCAAGATTTGCGGACAGGTGAAGCTTTCTTT	TRBD1	TRBV4-3	TRBJ1-1	-
CASSYEGSNQPQHF	TGTGCCAGCAGTTACGAGGGAAGCAATCAGCCCCAGCATTTT	-	TRBV6-6	TRBJ1-5	-
CASSFLQGLAGGGETQYF	TGTGCCAGCAGCTTTCTTCAAGGACTAGCGGGAGGAGGGGAGACCCAGTACTTC	TRBD2	TRBV7-8	TRBJ2-5	-
CASSRRQQSNQPQHF	TGTGCCAGCAGCCGCCGACAGCAAAGCAATCAGCCCCAGCATTTT	-	TRBV28	TRBJ1-5	once
CSAILNTEAFF	TGCAGTGCTATCTTGAACACTGAAGCTTTCTTT	-	TRBV20-1	TRBJ1-1	-
CASRIAGAQTGELFF	TGTGCCAGCCGCATAGCGGGAGCGCAAACCGGGGAGCTGTTTTTT	TRBD2	TRBV13	TRBJ2-2	-
CATSSDLVLAQSSYNEQFF	TGTGCCACCAGCAGTGACCTCGTACTAGCGCAGAGCTCCTACAATGAGCAGTTCTTC	TRBD2	TRBV15	TRBJ2-1	-
CASRDRHDGQPQHF	TGTGCCAGCAGAGATCGGCACGACGGTCAGCCCCAGCATTTT	-	TRBV11-2	TRBJ1-5	-
CASNQGAGGYTF	TGCGCCAGCAACCAGGGGGCTGGGGGCTACACCTTC	TRBD1	TRBV10-2	TRBJ1-2	few
CATSRAPNYNSPLHF	TGTGCCACCAGCAGAGCTCCCAATTATAATTCACCCCTCCACTTT	-	TRBV15	TRBJ1-6	-
CASSSSGTSGYEQYF	TGTGCCAGCAGCTCATCCGGGACTAGCGGCTACGAGCAGTACTTC	TRBD2	TRBV7-6	TRBJ2-7	-
CASSYSTGASAYEQYF	TGTGCCAGCAGTTACTCGACAGGGGCCTCTGCCTACGAGCAGTACTTC	TRBD1	TRBV6-5	TRBJ2-7	-
CASTVTGRETQYF	TGTGCCAGCACCGTCACAGGGCGGGAGACCCAGTACTTC	-	TRBV28	TRBJ2-5	-
CASRRDRDYGYTF	TGCGCCAGCAGAAGGGACAGGGACTATGGCTACACCTTC	TRBD1	TRBV4-1	TRBJ1-2	-